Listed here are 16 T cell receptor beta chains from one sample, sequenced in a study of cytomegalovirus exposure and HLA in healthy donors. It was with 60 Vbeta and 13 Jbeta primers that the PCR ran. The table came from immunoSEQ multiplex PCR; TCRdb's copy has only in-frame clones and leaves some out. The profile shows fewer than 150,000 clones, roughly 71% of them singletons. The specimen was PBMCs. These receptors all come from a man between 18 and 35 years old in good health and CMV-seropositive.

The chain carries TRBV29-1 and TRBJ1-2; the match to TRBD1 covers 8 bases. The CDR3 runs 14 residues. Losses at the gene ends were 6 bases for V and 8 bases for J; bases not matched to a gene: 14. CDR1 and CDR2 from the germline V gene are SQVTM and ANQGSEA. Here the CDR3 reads CSVDDGQGRWGYTF. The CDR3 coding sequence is TGCAGCGTGGACGATGGACAGGGAAGGTGGGGCTACACCTTC.

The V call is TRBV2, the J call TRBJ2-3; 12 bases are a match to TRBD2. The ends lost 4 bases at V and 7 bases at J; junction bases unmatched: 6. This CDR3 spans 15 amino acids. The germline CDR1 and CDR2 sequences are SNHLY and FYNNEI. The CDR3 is CASSASGGALYTQYF. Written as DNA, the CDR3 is TGTGCCAGCAGTGCTAGCGGGGGGGCCCTATATACGCAGTATTTT.

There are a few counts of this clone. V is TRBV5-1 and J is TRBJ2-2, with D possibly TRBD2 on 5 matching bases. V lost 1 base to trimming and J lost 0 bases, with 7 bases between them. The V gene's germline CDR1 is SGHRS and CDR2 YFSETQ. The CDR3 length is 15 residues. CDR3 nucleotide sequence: TGCGCCAGCAGCTTGTGGACTCCGAACACCGGGGAGCTGTTTTTT. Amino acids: CASSLWTPNTGELFF.

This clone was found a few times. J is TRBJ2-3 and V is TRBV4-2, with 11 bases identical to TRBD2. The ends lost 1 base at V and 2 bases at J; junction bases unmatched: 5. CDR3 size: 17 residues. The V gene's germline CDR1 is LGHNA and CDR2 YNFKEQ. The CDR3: CASSQGSLAGDTDTQYF. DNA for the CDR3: TGTGCCAGCAGCCAAGGGTCACTAGCGGGGGACACAGATACGCAGTATTTT.

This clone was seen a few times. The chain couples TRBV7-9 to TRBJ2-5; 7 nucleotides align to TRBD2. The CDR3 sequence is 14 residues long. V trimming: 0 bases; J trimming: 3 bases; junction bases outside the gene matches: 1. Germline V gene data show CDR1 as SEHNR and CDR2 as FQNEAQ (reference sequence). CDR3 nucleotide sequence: TGTGCCAGCAGCTTAGCAGGGACTAAAGAGACCCAGTACTTC. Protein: CASSLAGTKETQYF.

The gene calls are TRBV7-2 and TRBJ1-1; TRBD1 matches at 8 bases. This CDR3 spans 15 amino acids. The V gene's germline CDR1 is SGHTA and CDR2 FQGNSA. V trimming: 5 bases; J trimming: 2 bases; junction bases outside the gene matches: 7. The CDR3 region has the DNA TGTGCCAGCAGCCTAAGAGGACAGGGAAACACTGAAGCTTTCTTT. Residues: CASSLRGQGNTEAFF.

In DNA, the CDR3 is TGTGCCAGCAGTGACCCCCGGGGACTTGACGCCACAGATACGCAGTATTTT. Amino acids: CASSDPRGLDATDTQYF. V is TRBV25-1 and J is TRBJ2-3; tentative D call: TRBD2 (6 bases). This CDR3 region has 17 residues. Germline lookup yields CDR1 MGHDK and CDR2 SYGVNS. V lost 3 bases and J lost 2, with 18 bases in between.

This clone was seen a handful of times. The CDR3 sequence: CASSGLGKTTLTQETQYF. CDR3 sequence (DNA): TGTGCCAGCAGTGGGCTAGGCAAAACCACCTTAACCCAAGAGACCCAGTACTTC. The gene calls are TRBV2 and TRBJ2-5; D uncertain. Trimming removed 4 bases from V and 1 base from J, with 22 bases in between. The CDR3 is 18 residues long. Per the germline V gene, CDR1 is SNHLY and CDR2 is FYNNEI.

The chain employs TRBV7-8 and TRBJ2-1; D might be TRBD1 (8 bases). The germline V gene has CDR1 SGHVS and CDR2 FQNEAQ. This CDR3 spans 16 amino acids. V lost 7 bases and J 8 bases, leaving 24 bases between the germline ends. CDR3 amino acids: CASNTRGQGAGDEQFF. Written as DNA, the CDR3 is TGTGCCAGCAACACTAGAGGTCAGGGGGCGGGGGATGAGCAGTTCTTC.

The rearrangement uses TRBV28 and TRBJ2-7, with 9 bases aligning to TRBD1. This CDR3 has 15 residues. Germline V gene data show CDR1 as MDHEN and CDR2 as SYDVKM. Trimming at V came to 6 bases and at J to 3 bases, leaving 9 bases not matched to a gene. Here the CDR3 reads CASSPGTGFSYEQYF. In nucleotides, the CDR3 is TGTGCCAGCAGCCCCGGGACAGGGTTTAGCTACGAGCAGTACTTC. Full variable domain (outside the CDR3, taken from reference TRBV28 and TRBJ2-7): DVKVTQSSRYLVKRTGEKVFLECVQDMDHENMFWYRQDPGLGLRLIYFSYDVKMKEKGDIPEGYSVSREKKERFSLILESASTNQTSMYLCASSPGTGFSYEQYFGPGTRLTVT.

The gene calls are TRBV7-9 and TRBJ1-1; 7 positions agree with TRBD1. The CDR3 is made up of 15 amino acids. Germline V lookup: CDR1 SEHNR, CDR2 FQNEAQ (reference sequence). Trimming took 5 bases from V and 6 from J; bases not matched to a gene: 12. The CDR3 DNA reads TGTGCCAGCAGCCCTGGGGGATATGGGACAGCTGAAGCTTTCTTT. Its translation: CASSPGGYGTAEAFF.

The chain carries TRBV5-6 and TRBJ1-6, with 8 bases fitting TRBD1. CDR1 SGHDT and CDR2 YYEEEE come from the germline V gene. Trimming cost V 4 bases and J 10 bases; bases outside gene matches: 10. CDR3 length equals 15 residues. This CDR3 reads CASSQVGTGRSPLHF. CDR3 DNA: TGTGCCAGCAGCCAAGTCGGGACAGGACGCTCACCCCTCCACTTT.

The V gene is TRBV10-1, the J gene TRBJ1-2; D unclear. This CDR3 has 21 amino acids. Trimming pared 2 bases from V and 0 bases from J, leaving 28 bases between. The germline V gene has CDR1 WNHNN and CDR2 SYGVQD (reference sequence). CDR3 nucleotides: TGCGCCAGCAGTGAGCCCGCCCCGGAGAGCCGAATTTATACTGCTAACTATGGCTACACCTTC. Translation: CASSEPAPESRIYTANYGYTF.

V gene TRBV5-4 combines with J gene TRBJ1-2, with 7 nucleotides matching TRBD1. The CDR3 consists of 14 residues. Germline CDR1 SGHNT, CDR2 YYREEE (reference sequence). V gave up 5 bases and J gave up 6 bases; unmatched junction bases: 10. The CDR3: CASRPDRALNGYTF. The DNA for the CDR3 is TGTGCCAGCAGACCAGACAGGGCTCTTAATGGCTACACCTTC.

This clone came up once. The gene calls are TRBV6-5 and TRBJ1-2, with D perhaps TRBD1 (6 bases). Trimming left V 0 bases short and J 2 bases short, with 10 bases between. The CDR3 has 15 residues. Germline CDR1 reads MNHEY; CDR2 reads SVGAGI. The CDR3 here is CASSYSAGANYGYTF. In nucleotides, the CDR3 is TGTGCCAGCAGTTACTCCGCAGGGGCAAACTATGGCTACACCTTC.

The CDR3 sequence is CASSLARQETQYF. DNA of the CDR3: TGCGCCAGCAGCTTAGCCCGGCAAGAGACCCAGTACTTC. The chain links TRBV5-1 to TRBJ2-5; no clear D gene. The V gene lost 2 bases and the J gene lost 2 bases, with 7 bases spanning the gap. Germline CDR1 and CDR2: SGHRS and YFSETQ. The CDR3 runs to 13 residues.